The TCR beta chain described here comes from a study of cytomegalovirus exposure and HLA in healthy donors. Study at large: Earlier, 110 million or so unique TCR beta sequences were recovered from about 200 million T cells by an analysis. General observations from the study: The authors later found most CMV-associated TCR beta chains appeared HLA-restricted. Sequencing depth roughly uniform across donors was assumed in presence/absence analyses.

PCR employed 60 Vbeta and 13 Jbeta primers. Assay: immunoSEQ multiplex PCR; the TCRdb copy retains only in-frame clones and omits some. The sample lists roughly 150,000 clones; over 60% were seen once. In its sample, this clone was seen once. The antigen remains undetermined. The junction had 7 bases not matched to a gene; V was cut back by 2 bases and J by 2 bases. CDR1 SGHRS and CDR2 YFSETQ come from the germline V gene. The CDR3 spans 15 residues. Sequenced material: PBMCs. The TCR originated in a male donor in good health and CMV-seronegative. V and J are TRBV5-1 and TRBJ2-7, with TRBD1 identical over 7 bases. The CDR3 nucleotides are TGCGCCAGCAGCTTCGACGGGACAGACCCCTACGAGCAGTACTTC. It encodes CASSFDGTDPYEQYF.